These 9 T cell receptor beta chains were sequenced from one sample in a study of Tregs in tolerant kidney transplant recipients. Some clones are missing from TCRdb's copy, which holds only in-frame ones; the method was immunoSEQ multiplex PCR. This sample carries some 400 clones, with approximately 31% going to the ten biggest clones. These receptors are not linked to any known antigen. Recipient PBMCs carried a CFSE label and met irradiated graft donor PBMCs for approximately six days before FACS sorting. The specimen was CD4+ T cells from blood cultured with allogeneic cells, collected before the transplant. Source of these receptors: a human patient who received a combined kidney and bone marrow transplant.

Considering frequency, this clone is hyperexpanded. The read ends 3 residues early relative to the CDR3; the germline J gene fills the gap. The chain recombines TRBV20-1 with TRBJ2-2; no reliable D call. The CDR3 loop spans 13 amino acids. Trimming took 6 bases from V and 5 from J, leaving 13 bases between them. Germline V gene sequence: CDR1 DFQATT, CDR2 SNEGSKA (reference sequence). The covered CDR3 bases are TGCAGTGCCAGAACGGGTCTTACCGGGGAG. The encoded protein is CSARTGLTGE. The CDR3 in its entirety is CSARTGLTGELFF.

Considering frequency, this clone is medium-sized. The CDR3 end is not reached by the read, which stops 3 residues before it; the germline J gene fills it in. This chain uses TRBV7-6 with TRBJ2-7; 10 bases are shared with TRBD2. V shed 2 bases and J 0 bases; nucleotides not matched to a gene: 7. This CDR3 region has 17 residues. The germline gives CDR1 SGHVS, CDR2 FNYEAQ. The sequenced CDR3 bases are TGTGCCAGCAGCTTATTTTGGACTAGCGGCAACTCCTACGAG. Its protein is CASSLFWTSGNSYE. The full CDR3 protein is CASSLFWTSGNSYEQYF.

Its frequency marks this clone as large. The sequenced fragment ends 3 residues before the CDR3 boundary, so the rest is inferred from the germline J gene. This rearrangement joins TRBV7-2 to TRBJ1-2, with D possibly TRBD1 on 6 matching bases. The CDR3 extends over 14 amino acids. Germline values: CDR1 SGHTA, CDR2 FQGNSA. With 1 base removed from V and 4 bases from J, the gap between germline ends came to 10 bases. CDR3 region: CASSLGRGIYGYTF. The sequenced CDR3 bases are TGTGCCAGCAGCTTAGGCAGGGGAATCTATGGC. Full variable domain (remainder filled in from reference TRBV7-2 and TRBJ1-2): GAGVSQSPSNKVTEKGKDVELRCDPISGHTALYWYRQSLGQGLEFLIYFQGNSAPDKSGLPSDRFSAERTGGSVSTLTIQRTQQEDSAVYLCASSLGRGIYGYTFGSGTRLTVV.

This clone is classed as medium-sized (0.01 to 0.1%) by frequency. The CDR3 end lies 3 residues beyond the end of the read and is filled in from the germline J gene. V usage is TRBV28 and J usage is TRBJ1-2; 10 positions agree with TRBD1. The CDR3 loop spans 16 amino acids. Unmatched junction bases numbered 8, after V lost 1 base and J lost 6 bases. Germline V gene sequence: CDR1 MDHEN, CDR2 SYDVKM. CDR3 sequence: CASSLFHLGQGDGYTF. CDR3 bases read: TGTGCCAGCAGTTTATTCCACCTCGGACAGGGGGATGGC.

Judged by frequency, this clone is medium-sized. This CDR3 reads CASSEPSGQLYQPQHF. The part of the CDR3 DNA that was read is TGTGCCAGCAGTGAACCCTCGGGACAGTTATATCAGCCC. This rearrangement joins TRBV2 to TRBJ1-5; 7 nucleotides align to TRBD1. The missing CDR3 end, 3 residues past where the read stops, is filled in from the germline J gene. Looked up from germline, CDR1 is SNHLY and CDR2 is FYNNEI. The CDR3 has 16 residues. Trimming at V came to 2 bases and at J to 5 bases, leaving 9 bases not matched to a gene.

Measured by frequency, this clone is large. The CDR3 end lies 3 residues beyond the end of the read and is filled in from the germline J gene. The chain joins TRBV20-1 to TRBJ2-7; 12 bases align to TRBD2. The ends lost 0 bases at V and 5 bases at J; junction bases unmatched: 5. Germline CDR1 reads DFQATT; CDR2 reads SNEGSKA (reference sequence). The CDR3 spans 15 residues. The sequenced CDR3 bases are TGCAGTGCTAGAGACCCGGGACTAGCGGGCCACGAG. It encodes CSARDPGLAGHE. The full-length CDR3 reads as CSARDPGLAGHEQYF.

This clone counts as large by frequency. The read terminates 3 residues ahead of where the CDR3 ends, so the germline J gene completes it. The chain uses TRBV15 and TRBJ2-1; TRBD2 might be the D (6 bases). The CDR3 has 15 residues. In germline, CDR1 is LNHNV, CDR2 YYDKDF (reference sequence). V dropped 0 bases and J dropped 5 bases, with 11 bases sitting between them. The covered CDR3 bases are TGTGCCACCAGCAGAGATGGGGGACTTAACAATGAG. This translates into CATSRDGGLNNE. The full CDR3 protein is CATSRDGGLNNEQFF. Complete variable domain (other parts from reference TRBV15 and TRBJ2-1): DAMVIQNPRYQVTQFGKPVTLSCSQTLNHNVMYWYQQKSSQAPKLLFHYYDKDFNNEADTPDNFQSRRPNTSFCFLDIRSPGLGDTAMYLCATSRDGGLNNEQFFGPGTRLTVL.

A note on this clone: The read ends 3 residues early relative to the CDR3; the germline J gene fills the gap. The chain combines TRBV12-3 or TRBV12-4 with TRBJ2-5; no definite D call. The germline V and J ends were trimmed by 7 bases and 0 bases, with 9 bases remaining between them. The CDR3 sequence is 13 residues long. CDR3 sequence: CASTLGYQETQYF. CDR3 bases read: TGTGCCAGCACCCTCGGGTACCAAGAGACC.

Points on this clone: The sequence runs out 3 residues before the end of the CDR3; the remainder is reconstructed from the germline J gene. The chain couples TRBV6-2 or TRBV6-3 to TRBJ1-1, with TRBD1 identical over 9 bases. Looked up from germline, CDR1 is MNHEY and CDR2 is SVGEGT. CDR3 length: 13 amino acids. Trimming removed 5 bases from V and 7 bases from J; junction bases left unmatched: 5. The sequenced CDR3 bases are TGTGCCAGCAGTACGGGACAGGGTATTGAA. It specifies CASSTGQGIE. The whole CDR3 region reads CASSTGQGIEAFF.